The entry below gives a single TCR beta chain sequence along with its context. This entry belongs to a study of blood T cell repertoires in COVID-19. In the study overall: T cells, B-cell-depleted T cells, or PBMCs supplied cDNA or gDNA.

Only in-frame clones appear in the TCRdb table, and some are missing; sequencing was by immunoSEQ multiplex PCR. The sample yields approximately 350,000 clones, about 90% seen once. The Seattle site enrolled patients during active infection and followed them longitudinally. The junction had 4 bases not matched to a gene; V was cut back by 2 bases and J by 4 bases. The CDR3 extends over 14 amino acids. CDR1 is MNHEY, CDR2 SVGAGI, per germline. The chain carries TRBV6-5 and TRBJ2-7; 8 bases map to TRBD1. The source of this sequence is a woman in her 30s with COVID-19, enrolled during active disease. The source material was peripheral blood. The CDR3: CASSYDRGLYEQYF. The CDR3 nucleotides are TGTGCCAGCAGTTACGACAGGGGATTATACGAGCAGTACTTC.